This T cell receptor beta chain was retrieved from a study of cytomegalovirus exposure and HLA in healthy donors. On this clone: No antigen is known for it.

It was with 60 Vbeta and 13 Jbeta primers that the PCR ran. Profiled with immunoSEQ multiplex PCR; TCRdb holds only in-frame clones, not every one. The data contain around 200,000 clones, 77% of them singletons. Study outcomes and limitations: It was reported that the classifier diagnosed cytomegalovirus status with high specificity and sensitivity in both the original and validation cohorts. Most subjects had HLA-A and HLA-B alleles reportedly predicted accurately by TCR beta sequences. While the bulk of TCR sequences proved rare, some public TCRs turned up in many donors.

Trimming removed 3 bases from V and 0 bases from J; junction bases left unmatched: 4. The CDR3 runs 14 residues. From germline, CDR1 is GTSNPN and CDR2 SVGIG (reference sequence). At the time of sampling, donors were nominally healthy, though unrecorded immune exposures were likely. The chain links TRBV30 to TRBJ2-5; the match to TRBD1 covers 7 bases. Input material: PBMCs. The receptor was derived from a woman in her fifties or sixties in good health and CMV-seropositive. CDR3 loop: CAWSRDRNQETQYF. The CDR3 nucleotides read TGTGCCTGGAGCCGGGACAGAAACCAAGAGACCCAGTACTTC.